This entry lists 7 T cell receptor beta chains sequenced from one sample in a study of tumor and adjacent non-tumor tissue in lung cancer. RNA was extracted from bulk tissue without any cell sorting. Three rounds of nested PCR, following a modified ARM-PCR protocol, produced the TCRbeta library. TCRdb ran MiXCR on the multiplex PCR reads and lists one entry per CDR3 protein. The data contain tens of thousands of distinct CDR3 sequences, roughly 80% of them singletons. Sequencing input: lung tumor tissue. The receptors were sampled from a woman in her fifties or sixties with non-small cell lung cancer.

Notes on this clonotype: One junction end disagrees with the germline gene, perhaps due to a read error. The chain combines TRBV4-2 with TRBJ1-4, with 10 bases identical to TRBD1. The germline gives CDR1 LGHNA, CDR2 YNFKEQ. CDR3 length: 16 residues. The CDR3 sequence: CTSSQDTMTGGEKLFF. The CDR3 DNA reads TGTACCAGCAGCCAAGATACCATGACAGGGGGCGAAAAACTGTTTTTT.

The J gene is TRBJ2-5, the V gene TRBV20-1; 8 positions agree with TRBD2. Trimming removed 5 bases from V and 2 bases from J; junction bases left unmatched: 10. The V gene's germline CDR1 is DFQATT and CDR2 SNEGSKA (reference sequence). This CDR3 is built from 15 residues. As DNA, the CDR3 is TGCAGTGCTCGGGGGGGCAGGACTAGGCAAGAGACCCAGTACTTC. This sequence encodes CSARGGRTRQETQYF.

This clonotype was seen more than once but under ten times. Possible read error: a much larger clone is one base away. This chain uses TRBV6-6 with TRBJ1-5; a possible D gene is TRBD1 (6 bases). Trimming cost V 7 bases and J 3 bases, with 13 bases left between them. Germline V gene sequence: CDR1 MNHNY, CDR2 SVGAGI (reference sequence). There are 14 residues in the CDR3. CDR3 amino acids: CASIPTGDNQPQHF. In DNA, the CDR3 is TGTGCCAGCATCCCGACAGGAGACAATCAGCCCCAGCATTTT.

The J gene is TRBJ2-7, the V gene TRBV10-3, with a weak D call TRBD1 (5 bases). The V gene lost 6 bases and the J gene lost 8 bases, with 23 bases spanning the gap. The CDR3 runs 15 residues. Germline assignment: CDR1 ENHRY and CDR2 SYGVKD. CDR3 DNA: TGTGCCATCAGCTCAGAGCCAGGGCCCCCTAACAAGCAGTACTTC. Encoded protein: CAISSEPGPPNKQYF.

With regard to this clonotype: A junction boundary mismatches the germline segment, possibly from a read error. V usage is TRBV12-3 or TRBV12-4 and J usage is TRBJ2-1, with 8 bases identical to TRBD2. The CDR3 is 17 amino acids. The CDR3 protein is CAGSPHHLAGESDEQFF. The CDR3 nucleotides are TGTGCCGGCAGTCCCCACCATCTAGCGGGTGAGTCAGATGAGCAGTTCTTC.

Points on this clonotype: This CDR3 fails to terminate in the conserved phenylalanine or tryptophan, so it likely reflects a read error. V gene TRBV10-1 combines with J gene TRBJ2-1, with 9 bases fitting TRBD1. V shed 8 bases and J 7 bases; nucleotides not matched to a gene: 12. CDR1 and CDR2 from the germline V gene are WNHNN and SYGVQD (reference sequence). The CDR3 spans 15 residues. The CDR3 sequence: CASQVGGTGQNEQFI. For the CDR3, the DNA is TGCGCCAGCCAAGTAGGGGGGACAGGGCAGAATGAGCAGTTCATA.

In its sample, this clonotype was seen a few times. A read error may account for a junction end that differs from germline. The rearrangement joins TRBV4-2 to TRBJ2-1; D is tentatively TRBD1 or TRBD2 (6 bases each). This CDR3 contains 17 residues. Germline V gene data show CDR1 as LGHNA and CDR2 as YNFKEQ. CDR3 protein: CAGSQEGGGGPYNEQFF. The CDR3 DNA follows: TGTGCCGGCAGCCAAGAGGGGGGTGGTGGGCCCTACAATGAGCAATTCTTC.